Below, 13 T cell receptor beta chains from the same sample are listed, as sequenced in a study of monozygotic twins with inflammatory bowel disease. TCRdb reprocessed the 5' RACE reads; each CDR3 protein has one entry and no DNA is given. The record lists hundreds of thousands of distinct CDR3 sequences, of which the ten most abundant hold 2% to 2.5%. Sample: blood. Every receptor here comes from a human donor with ulcerative colitis or Crohn's disease, or a healthy co-twin of an affected twin (not recorded which).

The chain has TRBV5-1 and TRBJ2-7; checking the TCRdb D call of TRBD1 is not possible without DNA. Per the germline V gene, CDR1 is SGHRS and CDR2 is YFSETQ. The CDR3 covers 16 residues. CDR3 sequence: CASSLDGMGRIHEQYF.

The V and J genes are TRBV5-1 and TRBJ1-2; the TCRdb call, TRBD1, lacks DNA for checking. The CDR3 loop spans 15 amino acids. Germline V CDR1 and CDR2: SGHRS, YFSETQ. This CDR3 is CASTDGQQPNYGYTF.

The genes are TRBV5-1 and TRBJ2-3. Germline-derived CDR1 and CDR2 are SGHRS and YFSETQ. The CDR3 extends over 13 amino acids. The CDR3 is CASSVNGQDTQYF. The complete variable domain, with remaining parts taken from reference TRBV5-1 and TRBJ2-3, reads KAGVTQTPRYLIKTRGQQVTLSCSPISGHRSVSWYQQTPGQGLQFLFEYFSETQRNKGNFPGRFSGRQFSNSRSEMNVSTLELGDSALYLCASSVNGQDTQYFGPGTRLTVL.

V is TRBV15 and J is TRBJ1-5. The germline V gene has CDR1 LNHNV and CDR2 YYDKDF (reference sequence). The CDR3 sequence is 15 residues long. This CDR3 reads CATSRGGWSNQPQHF.

The CDR3 sequence: CASSSRFSGNTIYF. V gene TRBV27 combines with J gene TRBJ1-3. Germline CDR1 and CDR2: MNHEY and SMNVEV (reference sequence). The CDR3 totals 14 residues.

The rearrangement links TRBV10-3 to TRBJ1-1. In germline, CDR1 is ENHRY, CDR2 SYGVKD. The CDR3 consists of 13 residues. This CDR3 reads CAISELLNTEAFF.

This chain uses TRBV7-8 with TRBJ2-5; TCRdb picks TRBD1, but there is no DNA to check that call. Germline V gene lookup returns CDR1 SGHVS and CDR2 FQNEAQ. The CDR3 totals 15 residues. This CDR3 is CASSPYTGARETQYF.

V gene TRBV12-3 or TRBV12-4 combines with J gene TRBJ2-1; TCRdb picks TRBD1, but there is no DNA to check that call. The CDR3 contains 14 residues. The CDR3 here is CASSRPWDRGLQFF.

The rearrangement links TRBV6-2 or TRBV6-3 to TRBJ2-1; TCRdb proposes TRBD2, but this gene call is untestable without DNA. There are 22 residues in the CDR3. Germline V gives CDR1 MNHEY, CDR2 SVGEGT. The CDR3 here is CASSPDERTGRTSGSSYNEQFF.

This chain links TRBV18 with TRBJ1-1. The CDR3 covers 12 residues. Germline CDR1 and CDR2: KGHSH and LQKENI. CDR3 sequence reads: CASSPDQSPAFF.

The chain joins TRBV20-1 to TRBJ2-7; TCRdb selects TRBD1, and the lack of DNA leaves this call unchecked. This CDR3 is built from 16 residues. Germline lookup yields CDR1 DFQATT and CDR2 SNEGSKA (reference sequence). The CDR3: CSARQYRTGVVDEQYF.

V usage is TRBV11-2 and J usage is TRBJ2-3; lacking DNA, the TRBD1 call made by TCRdb goes unchecked. Germline lookup yields CDR1 SGHAT and CDR2 FQNNGV. The CDR3 length is 16 residues. CDR3 region: CASSFRQGTQIDTQYF. Full variable domain (outside the CDR3, taken from reference TRBV11-2 and TRBJ2-3): EAGVAQSPRYKIIEKRQSVAFWCNPISGHATLYWYQQILGQGPKLLIQFQNNGVVDDSQLPKDRFSAERLKGVDSTLKIQPAKLEDSAVYLCASSFRQGTQIDTQYFGPGTRLTVL.

The chain uses TRBV7-3 and TRBJ2-5; the D call of TRBD1 rests on TCRdb alone, since no DNA is present to check it. Germline-derived CDR1 and CDR2 are SGHTA and FQGTGA. The CDR3 runs to 16 residues. CDR3 residues: CASSLTERGPMETQYF.